This T cell receptor beta chain comes out of a study of Ad26.COV2.S vaccination and SARS-CoV-2 variants. About the research overall: The authors gave Ad26.COV2.S intramuscularly, either once or twice 56 days apart.

Treatment defined: approximately 18 received Ad26.COV2.S at low or high dose, single or two shots; 5 received placebo; per-sample allocation not given. Samples were taken on day 63 after the first vaccine or placebo injection. TCRdb's table, derived via immunoSEQ multiplex PCR, lists solely in-frame clones and lacks some. The profile shows approximately 350,000 clones, 80% to 90% of them singletons. After removal of 4 bases from V and 3 bases from J, the junction contained 16 bases not matched to a gene. CDR3 size: 18 residues. Germline CDR1 and CDR2: LGHDT and YNNKEL (reference sequence). The material sequenced was peripheral blood, taken in a trial of Ad26.COV2.S vaccine versus placebo. The receptor was isolated from a person aged 18-60 years who received the Ad26.COV2.S COVID-19 vaccine or a placebo. J is TRBJ2-7 and V is TRBV3-1 (or the pseudogene TRBV3-2); the match to TRBD2 covers 9 bases. The CDR3 reads CASSPTLAGLAGNYEQYF. The CDR3 DNA reads as TGTGCCAGCAGCCCAACTCTAGCGGGACTGGCAGGGAACTACGAGCAGTACTTC.